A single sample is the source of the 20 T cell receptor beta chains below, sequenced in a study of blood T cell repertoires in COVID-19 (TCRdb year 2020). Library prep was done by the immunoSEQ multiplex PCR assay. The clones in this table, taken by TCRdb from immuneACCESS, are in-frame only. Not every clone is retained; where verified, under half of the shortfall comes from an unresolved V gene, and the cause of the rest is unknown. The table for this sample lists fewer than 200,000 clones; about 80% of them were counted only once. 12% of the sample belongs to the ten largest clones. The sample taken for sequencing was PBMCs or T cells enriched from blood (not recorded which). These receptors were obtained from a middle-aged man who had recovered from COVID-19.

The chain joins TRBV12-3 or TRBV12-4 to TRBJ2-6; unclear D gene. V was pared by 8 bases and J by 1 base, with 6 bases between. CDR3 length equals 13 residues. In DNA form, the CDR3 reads TGTGCCAGCCAGGATTCTGGGGCCAACGTCCTGACTTTC. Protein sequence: CASQDSGANVLTF.

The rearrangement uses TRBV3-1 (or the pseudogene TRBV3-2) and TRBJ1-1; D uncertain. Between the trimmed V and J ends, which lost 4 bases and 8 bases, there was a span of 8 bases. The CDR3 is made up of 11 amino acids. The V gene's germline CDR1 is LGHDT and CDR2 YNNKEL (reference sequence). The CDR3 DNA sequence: TGTGCCAGCAGCCGCGGGTCAGAAGCTTTCTTT. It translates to CASSRGSEAFF.

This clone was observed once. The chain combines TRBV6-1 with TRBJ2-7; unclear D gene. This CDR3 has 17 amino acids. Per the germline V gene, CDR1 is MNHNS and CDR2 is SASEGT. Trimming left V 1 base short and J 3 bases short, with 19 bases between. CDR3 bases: TGTGCCAGCAGTGAAGAGTCCCCTGTCAGGTACAGCTACGAGCAGTACTTC. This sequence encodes CASSEESPVRYSYEQYF.

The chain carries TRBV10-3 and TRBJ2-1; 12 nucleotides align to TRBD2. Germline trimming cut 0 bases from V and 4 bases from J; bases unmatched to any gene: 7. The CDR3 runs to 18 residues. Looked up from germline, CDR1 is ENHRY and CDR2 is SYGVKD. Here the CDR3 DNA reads TGTGCCATCAGTGAGTCGACTAGCGGGGGACCTACGTACAATGAGCAGTTCTTC. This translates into CAISESTSGGPTYNEQFF.

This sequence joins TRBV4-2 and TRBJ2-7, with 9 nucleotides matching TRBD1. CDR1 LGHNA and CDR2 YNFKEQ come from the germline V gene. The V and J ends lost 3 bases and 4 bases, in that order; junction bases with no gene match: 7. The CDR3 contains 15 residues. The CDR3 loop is CASSQAGTGLYEQYF. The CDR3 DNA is TGTGCCAGCAGCCAGGCGGGGACAGGGCTTTACGAGCAGTACTTC.

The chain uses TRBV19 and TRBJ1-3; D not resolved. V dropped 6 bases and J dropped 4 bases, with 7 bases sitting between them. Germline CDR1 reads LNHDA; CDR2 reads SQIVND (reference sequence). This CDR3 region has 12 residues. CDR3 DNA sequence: TGTGCCAGTAGAAAAGAGGGAAACACCATATATTTT. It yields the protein CASRKEGNTIYF.

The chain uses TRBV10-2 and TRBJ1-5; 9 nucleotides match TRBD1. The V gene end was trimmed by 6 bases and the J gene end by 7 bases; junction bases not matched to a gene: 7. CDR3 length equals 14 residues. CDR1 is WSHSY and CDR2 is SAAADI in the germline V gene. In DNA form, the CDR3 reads TGCGCCAGCAGCGCAGGACAGGGGATACAGCCCCAGCATTTT. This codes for CASSAGQGIQPQHF.

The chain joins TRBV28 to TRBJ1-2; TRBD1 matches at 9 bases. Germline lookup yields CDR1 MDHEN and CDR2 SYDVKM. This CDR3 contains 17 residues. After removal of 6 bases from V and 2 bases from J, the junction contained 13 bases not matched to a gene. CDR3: CASRPLKPGQGNYGYTF. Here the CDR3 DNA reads TGTGCCAGCAGACCACTAAAGCCGGGACAGGGCAACTATGGCTACACCTTC.

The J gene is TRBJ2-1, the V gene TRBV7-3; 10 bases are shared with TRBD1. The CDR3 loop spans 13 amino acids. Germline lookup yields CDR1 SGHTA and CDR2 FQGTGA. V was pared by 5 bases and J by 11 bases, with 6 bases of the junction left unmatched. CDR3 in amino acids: CASSQTGGRKQFF. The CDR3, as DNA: TGTGCCAGCAGCCAGACAGGGGGCCGTAAGCAGTTCTTC.

The CDR3 coding sequence is TGTGCCAGCAGCTTCGGGACTATGCCTCGGAAACTGTTTTTT. It is translated as CASSFGTMPRKLFF. The chain is built from TRBV13 and TRBJ1-4; D is possibly TRBD1 (5 bases). The length of the CDR3 is 14 residues. The V end lost 3 bases, the J end lost 11 bases, and 16 bases lay between the germline ends. Germline loops: CDR1 PRHDT, CDR2 FYEKMQ (reference sequence).

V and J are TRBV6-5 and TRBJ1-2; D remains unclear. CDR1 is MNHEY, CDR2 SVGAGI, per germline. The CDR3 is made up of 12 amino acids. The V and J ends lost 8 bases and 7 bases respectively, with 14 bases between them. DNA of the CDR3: TGTGCCAGCTGCCCGGGTTTGACTGGCTACACCTTC. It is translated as CASCPGLTGYTF.

CDR3 nucleotides: TGTGCCAGCAGCCGGGGAGCCTATAATTCACCCCTCCACTTT. It is translated as CASSRGAYNSPLHF. The chain is built from TRBV14 and TRBJ1-6, with D hard to call. Germline CDR1 reads SGHDN; CDR2 reads FVKESK. Trimming pared 4 bases from V and 2 bases from J, leaving 6 bases between. The CDR3 runs 14 residues.

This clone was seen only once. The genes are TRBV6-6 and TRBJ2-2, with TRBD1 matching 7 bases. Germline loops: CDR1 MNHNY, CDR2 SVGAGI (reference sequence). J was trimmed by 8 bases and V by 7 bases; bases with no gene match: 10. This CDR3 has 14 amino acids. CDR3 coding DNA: TGTGCCAGCAATTTAATAAGGGGACAGGGGGAGCTGTTTTTT. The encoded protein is CASNLIRGQGELFF.

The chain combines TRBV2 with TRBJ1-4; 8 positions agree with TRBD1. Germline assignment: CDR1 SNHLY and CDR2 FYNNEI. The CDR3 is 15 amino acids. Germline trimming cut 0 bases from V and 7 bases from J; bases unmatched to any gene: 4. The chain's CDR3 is CASSEAGRGLEKLFF. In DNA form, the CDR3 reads TGTGCCAGCAGTGAAGCGGGCAGGGGGCTTGAAAAACTGTTTTTT.

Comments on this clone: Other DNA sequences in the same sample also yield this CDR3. CDR3 protein: CASSQVQGINYGYTF. The CDR3 coding sequence is TGCGCCAGCAGCCAAGTTCAGGGAATCAACTATGGCTACACCTTC. This chain joins TRBV4-1 and TRBJ1-2; tentatively, D is TRBD1 (5 bases). The CDR3 length is 15 residues. Trimming removed 1 base from V and 2 bases from J, with 11 bases in between. Germline V gives CDR1 MGHRA, CDR2 YSYEKL.

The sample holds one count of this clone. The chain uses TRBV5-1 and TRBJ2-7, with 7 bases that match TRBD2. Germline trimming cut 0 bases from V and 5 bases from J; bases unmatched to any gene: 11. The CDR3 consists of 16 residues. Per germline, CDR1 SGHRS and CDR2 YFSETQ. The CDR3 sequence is CASSLERAGGTNEQYF. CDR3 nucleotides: TGCGCCAGCAGCTTGGAGAGGGCAGGCGGGACTAACGAGCAGTACTTC.

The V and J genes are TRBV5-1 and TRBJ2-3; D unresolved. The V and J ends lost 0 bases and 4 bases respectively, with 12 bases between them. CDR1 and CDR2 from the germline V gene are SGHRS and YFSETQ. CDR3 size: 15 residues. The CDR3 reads CASSLELSSADTQYF. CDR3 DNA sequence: TGCGCCAGCAGCTTGGAGCTTTCCAGCGCAGATACGCAGTATTTT. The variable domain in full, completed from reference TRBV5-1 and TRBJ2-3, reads KAGVTQTPRYLIKTRGQQVTLSCSPISGHRSVSWYQQTPGQGLQFLFEYFSETQRNKGNFPGRFSGRQFSNSRSEMNVSTLELGDSALYLCASSLELSSADTQYFGPGTRLTVL.

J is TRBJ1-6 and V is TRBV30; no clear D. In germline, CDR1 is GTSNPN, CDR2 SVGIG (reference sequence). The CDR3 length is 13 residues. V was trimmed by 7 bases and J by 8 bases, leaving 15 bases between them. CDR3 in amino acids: CAFTGSPDSPLHF. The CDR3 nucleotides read TGTGCCTTCACCGGGTCCCCAGATTCACCCCTCCACTTT.

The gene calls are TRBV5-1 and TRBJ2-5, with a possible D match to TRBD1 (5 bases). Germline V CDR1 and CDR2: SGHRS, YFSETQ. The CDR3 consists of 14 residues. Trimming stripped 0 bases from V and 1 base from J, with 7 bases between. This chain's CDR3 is CASSLGQIQETQYF. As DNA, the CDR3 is TGCGCCAGCAGCTTGGGACAGATCCAAGAGACCCAGTACTTC.

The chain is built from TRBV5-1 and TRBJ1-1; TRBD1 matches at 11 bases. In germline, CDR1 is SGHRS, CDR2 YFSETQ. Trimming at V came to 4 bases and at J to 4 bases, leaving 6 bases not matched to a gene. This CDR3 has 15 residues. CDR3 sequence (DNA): TGCGCCAGCAGCAGGGAAGGGACAGGGGGCACTGAAGCTTTCTTT. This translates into CASSREGTGGTEAFF.